This TCR beta chain emerged from a study of molecular identifiers for immune sequencing clone quantification. MiXCR, applied by TCRdb to the PCR reads, yields one record per CDR3 protein. The sample lists around 470,000 distinct CDR3 sequences; about 22% were seen once. This clonotype was recorded a few times. As yet, its antigen is unknown. General study results and limits: Clones above 20 RNA copies held over 99% of effector molecules, under 1% in naive cells.

The CDR3 spans 15 residues. Trimming removed 2 bases from V and 7 bases from J; junction bases left unmatched: 6. CDR1 and CDR2 from the germline V gene are MNHEY and SVGAGI. The gene calls are TRBV6-5 and TRBJ2-1; 9 positions agree with TRBD1. This sequence was found in a human donor in good health. Some libraries in this study had Jurkat cell RNA spiked in. Material for sequencing was naive CD8+ T cells from blood, with Jurkat cell RNA spiked in. Subset described: FACS-sorted CD8+CD4-CCR7+CD45RA+ naive T cells. The CDR3 loop is CASSYAGTGRNEQFF. The CDR3 DNA reads TGTGCCAGCAGTTACGCCGGGACAGGGCGGAATGAGCAGTTCTTC.